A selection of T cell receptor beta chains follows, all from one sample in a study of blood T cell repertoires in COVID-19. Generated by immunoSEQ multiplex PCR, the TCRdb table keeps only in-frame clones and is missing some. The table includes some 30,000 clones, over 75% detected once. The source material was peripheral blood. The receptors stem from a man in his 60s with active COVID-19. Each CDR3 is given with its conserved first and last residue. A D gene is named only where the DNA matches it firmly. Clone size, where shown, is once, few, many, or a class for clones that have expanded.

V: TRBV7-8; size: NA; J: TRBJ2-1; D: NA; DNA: TGTGCCAGCAGCTTAGAGGGGTGGGAGCAGTTCTTC; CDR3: CASSLEGWEQFF
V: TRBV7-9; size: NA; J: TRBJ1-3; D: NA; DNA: TGTGCCAGCAGCCCGGGGGGGGCATCAGGAAACACCATATATTTT; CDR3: CASSPGGASGNTIYF
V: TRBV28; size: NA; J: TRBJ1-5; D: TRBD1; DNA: TGTGCCAGCAGCATTAAACAGGGGCGGCCCCAGCATTTT; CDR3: CASSIKQGRPQHF
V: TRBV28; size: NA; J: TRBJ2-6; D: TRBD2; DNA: TGTGCCAGCAGTTTACGGGGGTTAGCGGGAGTTGGGGCCAACGTCCTGACTTTC; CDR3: CASSLRGLAGVGANVLTF
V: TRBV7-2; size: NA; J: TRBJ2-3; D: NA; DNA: TGTGCCAGCAGCTTCGGGCGGGGAGATACGCAGTATTTT; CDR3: CASSFGRGDTQYF
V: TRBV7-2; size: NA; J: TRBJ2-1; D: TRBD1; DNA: TGTGCCAGCAGACCCCCCGGGACAGGGGCGAATGAGCAGTTCTTC; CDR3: CASRPPGTGANEQFF
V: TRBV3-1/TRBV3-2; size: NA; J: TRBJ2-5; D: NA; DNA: TGTGCCAGCAGCCAAGATTGGCGACACGGGGGGACCCAGTACTTC; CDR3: CASSQDWRHGGTQYF
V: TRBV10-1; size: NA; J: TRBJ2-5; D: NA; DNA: TGCCCTCCAACAGGATACCAAGAGACCCAGTACTTC; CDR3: CPPTGYQETQYF
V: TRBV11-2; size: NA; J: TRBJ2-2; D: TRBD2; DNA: TGTGCCAGCAGCTTAAGTATATTCCGCGGGAGGGCCTACACCGGGGAGCTGTTTTTT; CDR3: CASSLSIFRGRAYTGELFF
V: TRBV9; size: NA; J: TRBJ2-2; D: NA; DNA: TGTGCCAGCAGCGTAGCTGTGGACTCTACCGGGGAGCTGTTTTTT; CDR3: CASSVAVDSTGELFF
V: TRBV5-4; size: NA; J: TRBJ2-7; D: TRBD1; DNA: TGTGCCAGCAGCTATCCCCCCGCGGACAGGGTCAACGAGCAGTACTTC; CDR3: CASSYPPADRVNEQYF
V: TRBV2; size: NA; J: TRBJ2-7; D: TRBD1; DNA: TGTGCCAGCACCTTACAGACAGGGCCCTACGAGCAGTACTTC; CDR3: CASTLQTGPYEQYF
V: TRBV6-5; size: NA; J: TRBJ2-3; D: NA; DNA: TGTGCCACCCAGGGACTTTTGGTAGATACGCAGTATTTT; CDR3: CATQGLLVDTQYF
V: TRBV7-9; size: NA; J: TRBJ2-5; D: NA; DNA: TGTGCCAGCCGAACAGGCAGGACGGAGACGTTACAAGAGACCCAGTACTTC; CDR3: CASRTGRTETLQETQYF
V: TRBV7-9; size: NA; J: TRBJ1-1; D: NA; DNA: TGTGCCAGCAGCTTAAACAGGGACACTGAAGCTTTCTTT; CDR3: CASSLNRDTEAFF
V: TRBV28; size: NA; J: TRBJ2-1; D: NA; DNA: TGTGCCAGCAGACTACCGGGGAATGAGCAGTTCTTC; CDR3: CASRLPGNEQFF
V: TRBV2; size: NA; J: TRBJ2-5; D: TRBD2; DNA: TGTGCCAGCAAATCCGGACTAGCCCTACGGGAGACCCAGTACTTC; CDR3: CASKSGLALRETQYF
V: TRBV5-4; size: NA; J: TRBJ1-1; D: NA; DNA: TGTGCCAGCAGCGAGCAAGGGGTTCGAAGCACTGAAGCTTTCTTT; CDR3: CASSEQGVRSTEAFF
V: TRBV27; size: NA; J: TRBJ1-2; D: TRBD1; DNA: TGTGCCAGCAGTTCCCTGACAGGGATCTATGGCTACACCTTC; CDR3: CASSSLTGIYGYTF
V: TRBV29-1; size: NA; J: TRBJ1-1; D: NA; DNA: TGCAGCGCCGTGGGTGGGGCTAACACTGAAGCTTTCTTT; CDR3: CSAVGGANTEAFF
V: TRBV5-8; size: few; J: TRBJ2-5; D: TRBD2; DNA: TGTGCCAGCAGCCGCCTACTAGCGGGAATGGTTGAGACCCAGTACTTC; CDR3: CASSRLLAGMVETQYF
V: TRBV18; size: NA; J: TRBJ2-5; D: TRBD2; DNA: TGTGCCAGCTCACCACAAGGACTAGCGGGAGGGCCCGGCCAAGAGACCCAGTACTTC; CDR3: CASSPQGLAGGPGQETQYF
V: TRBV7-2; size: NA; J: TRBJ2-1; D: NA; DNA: TGTGCCAGCAGCTTAGCCTCACCCGCGGGCGTCTCCTACAATGAGCAGTTCTTC; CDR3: CASSLASPAGVSYNEQFF
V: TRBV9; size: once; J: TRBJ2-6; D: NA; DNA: TGTGCCAGCAGCGCAGCGACAGTTCCTGGGGCCAACGTCCTGACTTTC; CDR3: CASSAATVPGANVLTF
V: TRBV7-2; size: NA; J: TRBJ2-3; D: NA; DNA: TGTGCCAGCAGCTTAATAACTAGCTCAGATACGCAGTATTTT; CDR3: CASSLITSSDTQYF
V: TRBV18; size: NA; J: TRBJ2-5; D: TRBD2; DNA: TGTGCCAGCTCACCGGGACTAGCGGAAGAGACCCAGTACTTC; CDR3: CASSPGLAEETQYF
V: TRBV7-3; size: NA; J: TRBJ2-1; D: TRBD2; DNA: TGTGCCAGCAGCTTAGGACTAGCGAAGTACAATGAGCAGTTCTTC; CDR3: CASSLGLAKYNEQFF
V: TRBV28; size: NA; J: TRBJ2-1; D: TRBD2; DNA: TGTGCCAGCAGAGGGACTAGCGGGAGGGCCTTTAATGAGCAGTTCTTC; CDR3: CASRGTSGRAFNEQFF
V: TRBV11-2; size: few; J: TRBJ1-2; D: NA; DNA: TGTGCCAGCAGCTCCGGTAGGAGCGGCTACACCTTC; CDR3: CASSSGRSGYTF
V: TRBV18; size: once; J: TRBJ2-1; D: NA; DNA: TGTGCCAGCTCACCCTGGGGGCAAGCGAGCTCCTACAATGAGCAGTTCTTC; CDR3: CASSPWGQASSYNEQFF
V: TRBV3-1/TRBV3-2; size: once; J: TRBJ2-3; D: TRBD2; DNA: TGTGCCAGCAGCCATTCTTTTAGGGCTAGCGGGTTTGAGGCAGATACGCAGTATTTT; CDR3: CASSHSFRASGFEADTQYF
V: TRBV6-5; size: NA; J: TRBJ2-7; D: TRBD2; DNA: TGTGCCAGCACCGGGCTGGGACTAGCGGGAGATGGGCAGTACTTC; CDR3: CASTGLGLAGDGQYF
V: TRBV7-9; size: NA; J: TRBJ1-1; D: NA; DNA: TGTGCCAGCAGCTTAGGCAGGGCGGAATCGGGTATCTTT; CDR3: CASSLGRAESGIF
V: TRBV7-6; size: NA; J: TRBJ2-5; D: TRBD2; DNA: TGTGCCAGCAGCTTATCCCCCCGCGCGGGACTAGCGGGAGGGGGCCAAGAGACCCAGTACTTC; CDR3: CASSLSPRAGLAGGGQETQYF
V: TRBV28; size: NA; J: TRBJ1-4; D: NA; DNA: TGTGCCAGCAGTCCGACGCCCTACTATGCCGGGGGTGCAACTAATGAAAAACTGTTTTTT; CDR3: CASSPTPYYAGGATNEKLFF
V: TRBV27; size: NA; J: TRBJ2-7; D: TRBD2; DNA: TGTGCCAGCAGTCTAGCGGGGAGGGGGTACGAGCAGTACTTC; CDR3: CASSLAGRGYEQYF
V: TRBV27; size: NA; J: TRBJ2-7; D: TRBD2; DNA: TGTGCCAGCAGGGGACTAGCGGGAGCATACGAGCAGTACTTC; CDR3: CASRGLAGAYEQYF
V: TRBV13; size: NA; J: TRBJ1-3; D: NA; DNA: TGTGCCAGCAGCTTCTTGGCCCAGGGAGGAGAGAGAAACACCATATATTTT; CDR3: CASSFLAQGGERNTIYF
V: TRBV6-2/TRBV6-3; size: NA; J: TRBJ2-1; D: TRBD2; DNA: TGTGCCAGCAGTTACGGTAGCGGGAGGGACCAGTTCTTC; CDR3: CASSYGSGRDQFF
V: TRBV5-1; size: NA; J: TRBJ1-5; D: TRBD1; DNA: TGCGCCAGCAGCTTGGATGGACAGGGGATTGGAGGCCTTAATCAGCCCCAGCATTTT; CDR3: CASSLDGQGIGGLNQPQHF
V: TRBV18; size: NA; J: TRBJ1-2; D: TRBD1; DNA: TGTGCCAGCTCTTCCGGGACAGGGGGAGACTATGGCTACACCTTC; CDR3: CASSSGTGGDYGYTF
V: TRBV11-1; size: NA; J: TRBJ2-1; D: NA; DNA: TGTGCCAGCAGCTTAGCATGGACTATGCTGCAGTTCTTC; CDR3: CASSLAWTMLQFF
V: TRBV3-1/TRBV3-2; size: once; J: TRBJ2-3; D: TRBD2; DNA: TGTGCCAGCAGCCAAGTCAGCGGGAGCGCAGATACGCAGTATTTT; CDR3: CASSQVSGSADTQYF
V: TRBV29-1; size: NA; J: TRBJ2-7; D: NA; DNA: TGCAGCGTGGGGGGCAGGGGGTCCTACGAGCAGTACTTC; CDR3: CSVGGRGSYEQYF
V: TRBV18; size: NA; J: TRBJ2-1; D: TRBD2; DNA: TGTGCCAGCTCACCGGGCGGGAGAGGGTACAATGAGCAGTTCTTC; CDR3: CASSPGGRGYNEQFF
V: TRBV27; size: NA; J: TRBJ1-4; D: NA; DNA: TGTGCCAGCAGTTTTCGGGGGGGCGCGGGTGAAAAACTGTTTTTT; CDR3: CASSFRGGAGEKLFF
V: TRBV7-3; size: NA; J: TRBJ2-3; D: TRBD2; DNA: TGTGCCAGCAGCTTAATGGGGAGCGGGGGCACAGATACGCAGTATTTT; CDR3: CASSLMGSGGTDTQYF
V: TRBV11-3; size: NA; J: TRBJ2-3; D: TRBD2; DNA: TGTGCCAGCAGCTTCCTGCCGGGCGGGAGTACAGATACGCAGTATTTT; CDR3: CASSFLPGGSTDTQYF
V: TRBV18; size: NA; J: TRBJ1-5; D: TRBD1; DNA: TGTGCCAGCTCAGCCACAGGGGGCCTCTATAGCAATCAGCCCCAGCATTTT; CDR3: CASSATGGLYSNQPQHF
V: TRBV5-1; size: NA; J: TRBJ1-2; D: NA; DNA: TGCGCCAGCAGCTTCAACGGGGTACAAGGCTACACCTTC; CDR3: CASSFNGVQGYTF
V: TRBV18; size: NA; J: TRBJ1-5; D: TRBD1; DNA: TGTGCCAGCTCGCCGGACAGGGGGGGTAATCAGCCCCAGCATTTT; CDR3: CASSPDRGGNQPQHF
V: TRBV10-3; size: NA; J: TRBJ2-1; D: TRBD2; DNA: TGTGCCATCAGTTCCTATAGCGGGAGGGACAATGAGCAGTTCTTC; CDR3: CAISSYSGRDNEQFF
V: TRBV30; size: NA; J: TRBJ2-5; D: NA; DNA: TGTGCCTGGAGTGTATCCGGAACAGCCCCGAAGACCCAGTACTTC; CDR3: CAWSVSGTAPKTQYF
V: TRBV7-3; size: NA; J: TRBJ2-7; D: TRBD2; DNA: TGTGCCAGCAGCTTACTGCCGGGAGGGAATTACGAGCAGTACTTC; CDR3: CASSLLPGGNYEQYF
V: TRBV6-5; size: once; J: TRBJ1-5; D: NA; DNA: TGTGCCAGCGACTTAGGTTATAGCAATCAGCCCCAGCATTTT; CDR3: CASDLGYSNQPQHF
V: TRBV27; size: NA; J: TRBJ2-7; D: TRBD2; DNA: TGTGCCAGCAGTTTGAAAGGGAGGGACGAGCAGTACTTC; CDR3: CASSLKGRDEQYF
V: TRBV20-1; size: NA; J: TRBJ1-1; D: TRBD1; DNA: TGCAGTGCTAGTGACAGGGTCCTAAACACTGAAGCTTTCTTT; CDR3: CSASDRVLNTEAFF
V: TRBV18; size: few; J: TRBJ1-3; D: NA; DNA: TGTGCCAGCTCACGGAATTCGGGGGGTGACTCTGGAAACACCATATATTTT; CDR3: CASSRNSGGDSGNTIYF
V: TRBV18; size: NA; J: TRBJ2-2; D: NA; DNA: TGTGCCAGCTCACCACCGTCAAAATCCGGGGAGCTGTTTTTT; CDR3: CASSPPSKSGELFF